This T cell receptor (beta chain) was retrieved from a study of beta chain features in type 1 diabetes. Study background: Researchers looked at 95 million to 140 million sorted cells across all samples. Points from the study as a whole: There was a moderate but significant shortening of TCRB CDR3s in all four CD4+ subsets of Type 1 diabetes patients. Compared with healthy donors, patients appeared to share more similar naive, central memory and regulatory TCRB repertoires.

This clone was recorded a few times. The target antigen is unknown. This CDR3 region has 15 residues. Germline CDR1 and CDR2: MDHEN and SYDVKM. V lost 4 bases to trimming and J lost 4 bases; unmatched junction nucleotides: 7. What was sequenced were expressed TCRB transcripts, since all of the isolated RNA had been reverse transcribed. This table comes from immunoSEQ multiplex PCR, and its TCRdb copy is limited to in-frame clones, with some not included. The sample lists 350,000 to 450,000 clones, around an eighth occurring once. Sorting with CD45RO/CCR7/CD25/CD127/CD95/CD27 yielded naive, central memory, regulatory and stem-like memory CD4+ cells. In all sorted populations, purity surpassed 95%.

Specimen: naive CD4+ T cells from blood. The TCR sequence derives from a woman under 30 with type 1 diabetes. This chain uses TRBV28 with TRBJ2-1, with 7 bases aligning to TRBD1. The chain's CDR3 is CASSSYRGTYNEQFF. CDR3 in DNA: TGTGCCAGCAGTTCTTACAGGGGAACGTACAATGAGCAGTTCTTC.